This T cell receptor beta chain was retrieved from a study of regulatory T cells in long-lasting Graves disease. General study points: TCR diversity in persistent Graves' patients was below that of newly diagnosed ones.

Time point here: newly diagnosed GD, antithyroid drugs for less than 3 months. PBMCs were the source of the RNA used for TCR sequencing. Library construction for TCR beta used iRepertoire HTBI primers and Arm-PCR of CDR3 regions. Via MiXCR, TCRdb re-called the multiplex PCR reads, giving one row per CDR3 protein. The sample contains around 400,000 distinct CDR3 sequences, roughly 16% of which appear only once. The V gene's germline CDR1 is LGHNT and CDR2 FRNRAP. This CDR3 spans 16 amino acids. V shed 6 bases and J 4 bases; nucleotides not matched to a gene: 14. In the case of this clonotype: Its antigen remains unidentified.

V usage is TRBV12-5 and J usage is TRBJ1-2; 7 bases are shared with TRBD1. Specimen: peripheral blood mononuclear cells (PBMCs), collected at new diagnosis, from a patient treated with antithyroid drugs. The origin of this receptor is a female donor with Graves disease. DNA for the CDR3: TGTGCTAGTGGACTCGGACAGGATCTTCCCAGCTATGGCTACACCTTC. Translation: CASGLGQDLPSYGYTF.